These 25 T cell receptor beta chains originate from one sample sequenced in a study of metastatic and nonmetastatic thyroid tumors. TCRdb re-called clones via MiXCR from the PCR reads. Altogether some 19,000 clones are present, about 30% being singletons, with the ten largest covering more than 20%. There were no patients who had received any treatment before thyroid surgery. The sample comprised adjacent normal tissue. Receptor source: a female donor with papillary thyroid cancer or a benign thyroid nodule (not recorded which). Some clones in this sample may be carry-over from other donors' samples.

This clone occurred a few times. CDR3 residues: CATQGFVSNQPQHF. In DNA, the CDR3 is TGTGCCACCCAGGGGTTCGTCAGCAATCAGCCCCAGCATTTT. The chain carries TRBV6-1 and TRBJ1-5, with D tentatively TRBD1 (6 bases). CDR3 length: 14 residues. V dropped 10 bases and J dropped 1 base, with 14 bases sitting between them. The germline CDR1 and CDR2 sequences are MNHNS and SASEGT.

This clone was seen a few times. The V and J genes are TRBV7-3 and TRBJ2-2; possible D gene TRBD2, 5 bases. Between the trimmed V and J ends, which lost 4 bases and 6 bases, there was a span of 18 bases. There are 16 residues in the CDR3. CDR1 and CDR2 (germline): SGHTA, FQGTGA. The DNA of the CDR3 is TGTGCCAGCAGCTCCGGGGATTTTCTAGGGTCCGGGGAGCTGTTTTTT. The encoded protein is CASSSGDFLGSGELFF. Looking up the rest from reference TRBV7-3 and TRBJ2-2 gives the full variable domain: GAGVSQTPSNKVTEKGKYVELRCDPISGHTALYWYRQSLGQGPEFLIYFQGTGAADDSGLPNDRFFAVRPEGSVSTLKIQRTERGDSAVYLCASSSGDFLGSGELFFGEGSRLTVL.

The chain recombines TRBV11-2 with TRBJ2-5; TRBD1 matches at 7 bases. CDR1 is SGHAT and CDR2 is FQNNGV in the germline V gene. The J segment lost 2 bases and the V segment lost 6 bases, leaving 0 bases of the junction unmatched. There are 12 residues in the CDR3. CDR3 nucleotides: TGTGCCAGCAGGGGACAGCAAGAGACCCAGTACTTC. Translation: CASRGQQETQYF.

This clone appeared once. The gene calls are TRBV18 and TRBJ2-3, with D tentatively TRBD1 (5 bases). Germline CDR1 is KGHSH and CDR2 is LQKENI. There are 17 residues in the CDR3. Trimming cost V 0 bases and J 2 bases, with 15 bases left between them. DNA of the CDR3: TGTGCCAGCTCACCACCGCTAGGGCCAGGACACACAGATACGCAGTATTTT. Translated, it gives CASSPPLGPGHTDTQYF.

Only one count was recorded for this clone. The genes are TRBV20-1 and TRBJ1-5; 7 nucleotides match TRBD1. CDR1 is DFQATT and CDR2 is SNEGSKA in the germline V gene (reference sequence). The CDR3 runs to 14 residues. The V gene end was trimmed by 6 bases and the J gene end by 5 bases; junction bases not matched to a gene: 10. CDR3 loop: CSALDRVSHQPQHF. The CDR3 DNA reads TGCAGTGCCCTAGACAGGGTTAGTCATCAGCCCCAGCATTTT.

This clone occurred a few times. J is TRBJ2-7 and V is TRBV27, with a possible D match to TRBD1 (6 bases). Deletions cut 4 bases from V and 3 bases from J, with 16 bases between. Germline loops: CDR1 MNHEY, CDR2 SMNVEV (reference sequence). The CDR3 is made up of 15 amino acids. Here the CDR3 DNA reads TGTGCCAGCAGTTCCATCCAGGGGTGGCGCTACGAGCAGTACTTC. Its protein is CASSSIQGWRYEQYF.

This clone was counted a few times. This chain uses TRBV19 with TRBJ1-5; the D gene is possibly TRBD1 (6 bases). The CDR3 is 17 amino acids. CDR1 is LNHDA and CDR2 is SQIVND in the germline V gene (reference sequence). V was clipped by 3 bases and J by 0 bases, with 15 bases between them. In DNA form, the CDR3 reads TGTGCCAGTAGTATCCCTGGACAGAAGTATAGCAATCAGCCCCAGCATTTT. This translates into CASSIPGQKYSNQPQHF.

This clone was found many times. This chain links TRBV19 with TRBJ2-3; D is unresolved. The germline V and J ends were trimmed by 3 bases and 9 bases, with 13 bases remaining between them. Germline CDR1 and CDR2: LNHDA and SQIVND (reference sequence). The CDR3 sequence is 13 residues long. In nucleotides, the CDR3 is TGTGCCAGTAGTATCGACTCCCAAGGGACGCAGTATTTT. As protein: CASSIDSQGTQYF.

Within the sample, this clone is medium-sized. The V call is TRBV19, the J call TRBJ2-7; D unresolved. This CDR3 comprises 13 residues. Germline lookup yields CDR1 LNHDA and CDR2 SQIVND (reference sequence). V was shortened by 6 bases and J by 6 bases, with 15 bases between the two germline ends. CDR3: CASRETLWGEQYF. The CDR3 DNA sequence: TGTGCCAGTAGGGAGACTCTGTGGGGCGAGCAGTACTTC.

This clone was counted a few times. The chain is built from TRBV19 and TRBJ2-3; D gene uncertain. This CDR3 is built from 14 residues. The germline gives CDR1 LNHDA, CDR2 SQIVND (reference sequence). Trimming removed 0 bases from V and 4 bases from J, with 8 bases in between. The CDR3 nucleotides are TGTGCCAGTAGTATAGACTATCGGTCAGATACGCAGTATTTT. Amino acids: CASSIDYRSDTQYF. The full variable domain, in which reference TRBV19 and TRBJ2-3 provide the parts outside the CDR3, is DGGITQSPKYLFRKEGQNVTLSCEQNLNHDAMYWYRQDPGQGLRLIYYSQIVNDFQKGDIAEGYSVSREKKESFPLTVTSAQKNPTAFYLCASSIDYRSDTQYFGPGTRLTVL.

This clone is medium-sized in the sample. The CDR3 bases are TGTGCCAGCAGTTATGGGGCGACAGGGAACAATGAGCAGTTCTTC. Its protein is CASSYGATGNNEQFF. The gene calls are TRBV6-5 and TRBJ2-1; 7 bases line up with TRBD1. J gave up 5 bases and V 3 bases, and 7 bases lay outside the gene matches. The CDR3 extends over 15 amino acids. Per germline, CDR1 MNHEY and CDR2 SVGAGI.

This clone was detected a few times. The CDR3 reads CASSFLQGADTQYF. DNA for the CDR3: TGTGCCAGCAGTTTCCTCCAGGGCGCAGATACGCAGTATTTT. The chain is built from TRBV12-3 or TRBV12-4 and TRBJ2-3; a weak D match, TRBD1 (5 bases). Trimming took 3 bases from V and 4 from J, leaving 11 bases between them. This CDR3 has 14 residues.

Only a few counts were recorded for this clone. This rearrangement joins TRBV6-2 or TRBV6-3 to TRBJ2-7, with a weak D call TRBD1 (5 bases). The CDR3 is 14 residues long. Germline V gene sequence: CDR1 MNHEY, CDR2 SVGEGT. The V gene lost 2 bases and the J gene lost 5 bases, with 13 bases spanning the gap. CDR3 amino acids: CASSYRGGKNEQYF. The CDR3 region has the DNA TGTGCCAGCAGTTACAGGGGTGGAAAAAACGAGCAGTACTTC.

This clone was counted at least ten times. The chain recombines TRBV20-1 with TRBJ2-3; 7 positions match TRBD2. CDR1 is DFQATT and CDR2 is SNEGSKA in the germline V gene (reference sequence). CDR3 size: 13 residues. J lost 0 bases, V lost 6 bases, and 3 bases had no gene match. CDR3 DNA sequence: TGCAGTGCAAGGGACTATAGCACAGATACGCAGTATTTT. It codes for CSARDYSTDTQYF.

V gene TRBV7-2 combines with J gene TRBJ2-3; maybe TRBD2 (6 bases). The CDR3 runs to 16 residues. CDR1 is SGHTA, CDR2 FQGNSA, per germline. V was pared by 1 base and J by 3 bases, with 14 bases between. CDR3 DNA: TGTGCCAGCAGCTTAGGGCGGGGCGCGATTACAGATACGCAGTATTTT. It codes for CASSLGRGAITDTQYF.

This chain uses TRBV4-2 with TRBJ1-1; D possibly corresponds to TRBD1 (5 bases). The germline V gene encodes CDR1 LGHNA and CDR2 YNFKEQ. The V gene lost 4 bases and the J gene lost 1 base, with 25 bases spanning the gap. The CDR3 runs 19 residues. The CDR3 nucleotides are TGTGCCAGCAGCCTTATTGGGGCCGGCAGTGGACGAGGGAACACTGAAGCTTTCTTT. Protein product: CASSLIGAGSGRGNTEAFF.

With respect to this clone: At one boundary the junction diverges from the germline segment, which might be a read error. The V and J genes are TRBV11-2 and TRBJ2-7; D perhaps matches TRBD2 (6 bases). Germline values: CDR1 SGHAT, CDR2 FQNNGV. The CDR3 length is 14 residues. CDR3 DNA sequence: TGTGTCAGCAGCCCCCTAGCGCGCTCTTACGAGCAATACTTC. Translation: CVSSPLARSYEQYF.

J is TRBJ1-2 and V is TRBV20-1; D remains ambiguous. The germline V gene encodes CDR1 DFQATT and CDR2 SNEGSKA (reference sequence). The CDR3 is 10 amino acids. V shed 6 bases and J shed 8 bases, with 10 bases lying between them. The CDR3 loop reads CSAEEEGYTF. The CDR3 DNA is TGCAGTGCCGAAGAAGAGGGCTACACCTTC.

In its sample, this clone was seen a few times. The junction shows a germline mismatch at one end, possibly a read error. CDR3 amino acids: CASSLATEGNYGCTF. CDR3 nucleotides: TGTGCCAGCAGTTTGGCGACGGAGGGGAACTATGGCTGCACCTTC. The V and J genes are TRBV28 and TRBJ1-2; possibly TRBD1 for D (5 bases). This CDR3 has 15 residues. The germline V gene encodes CDR1 MDHEN and CDR2 SYDVKM.

This clone has more than one count but fewer than ten. An end of the junction differs from the germline gene, which may be a read error. The chain combines TRBV12-3 or TRBV12-4 with TRBJ2-3; D gene ambiguous. The CDR3 loop spans 16 amino acids. The CDR3 protein is CASSFALEDNTDTQYF. The CDR3 region has the DNA TGTGCCAGTAGTTTCGCGCTAGAGGATAACACAGACACGCAGTATTTT.

The chain employs TRBV28 and TRBJ2-7, with TRBD1 identical over 7 bases. After removal of 5 bases from V and 4 bases from J, the junction contained 8 bases not matched to a gene. Germline assignment: CDR1 MDHEN and CDR2 SYDVKM. This CDR3 has 14 amino acids. The CDR3 coding sequence is TGTGCCAGCAGTCTCGACAGGGCTACGTACGAGCAGTACTTC. This gives the protein CASSLDRATYEQYF.

The chain carries TRBV12-3 or TRBV12-4 and TRBJ1-2, with D maybe TRBD1 (5 bases). This CDR3 is built from 13 residues. V gave up 3 bases and J gave up 0 bases, with 5 bases separating them. The CDR3 reads CASSLGPNYGYTF. The CDR3 DNA is TGTGCCAGCAGTTTGGGGCCTAACTATGGCTACACCTTC.

At least ten counts were recorded for this clone. This sequence joins TRBV5-1 and TRBJ2-5, with TRBD1 matching over 7 bases. In germline, CDR1 is SGHRS, CDR2 YFSETQ. Trimming cost V 0 bases and J 3 bases; bases outside gene matches: 2. The CDR3 sequence is 14 residues long. The CDR3 DNA is TGCGCCAGCAGCTTGGATACAGGGGAAGAGACCCAGTACTTC. Protein product: CASSLDTGEETQYF.

This clone was recorded a few times. This rearrangement joins TRBV27 to TRBJ2-7; 8 nucleotides line up with TRBD2. This CDR3 region has 15 residues. The V gene end was trimmed by 5 bases and the J gene end by 2 bases; junction bases not matched to a gene: 8. Germline V gene data show CDR1 as MNHEY and CDR2 as SMNVEV (reference sequence). CDR3 coding DNA: TGTGCCAGCAGTACCCGGGGGGGGAGGACCTACGAGCAGTACTTC. This gives the protein CASSTRGGRTYEQYF.

This clone was detected only a few times. The J gene is TRBJ2-2, the V gene TRBV11-2; D is unresolved. Germline CDR1 is SGHAT and CDR2 is FQNNGV. The length of the CDR3 is 14 residues. Trimming cost V 1 base and J 8 bases, with 11 bases left between them. CDR3 protein: CASSLGAVLGELFF. The CDR3 nucleotides are TGTGCCAGCAGCTTAGGGGCAGTGCTAGGGGAGCTGTTTTTT.